The clone carrying this T cell receptor beta chain was recorded once. This entry comes from a study of OX40 agonist ivuxolimab in advanced cancers. The CDR3 has 14 amino acids. In germline, CDR1 is MDHEN, CDR2 SYDVKM. J gave up 5 bases and V 4 bases, and 0 bases lay outside the gene matches. Here immunoSEQ multiplex PCR was the method, and the copy in TCRdb shows in-frame clones only, minus some. The sample yields approximately 75,000 clones, 90% seen once. Sequencing was performed on CD4+ or CD8+ T cells sorted from blood, taken in a trial of the OX40 agonist ivuxolimab. The sequence was obtained from an adult with an advanced solid tumor such as melanoma, head and neck, liver or kidney cancer. The chain carries TRBV28 and TRBJ2-1; 12 nucleotides line up with TRBD2. The CDR3 loop reads CASSSSGGDNEQFF. DNA for the CDR3: TGTGCCAGCAGTTCTAGCGGGGGGGACAATGAGCAGTTCTTC.